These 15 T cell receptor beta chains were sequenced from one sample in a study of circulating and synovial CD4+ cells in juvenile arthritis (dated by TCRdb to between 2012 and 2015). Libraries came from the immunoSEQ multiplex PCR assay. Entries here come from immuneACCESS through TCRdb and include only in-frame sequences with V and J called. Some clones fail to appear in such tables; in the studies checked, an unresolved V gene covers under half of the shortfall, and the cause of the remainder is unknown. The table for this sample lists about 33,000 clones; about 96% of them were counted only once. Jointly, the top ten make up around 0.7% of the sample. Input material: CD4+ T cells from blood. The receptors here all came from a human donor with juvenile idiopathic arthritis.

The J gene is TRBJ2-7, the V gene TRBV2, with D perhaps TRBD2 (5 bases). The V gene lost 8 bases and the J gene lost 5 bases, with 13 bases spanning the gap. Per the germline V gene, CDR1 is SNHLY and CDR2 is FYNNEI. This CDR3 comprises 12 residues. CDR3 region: CASGRFNHEQYF. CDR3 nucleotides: TGTGCCAGCGGGAGATTCAACCACGAGCAGTACTTC.

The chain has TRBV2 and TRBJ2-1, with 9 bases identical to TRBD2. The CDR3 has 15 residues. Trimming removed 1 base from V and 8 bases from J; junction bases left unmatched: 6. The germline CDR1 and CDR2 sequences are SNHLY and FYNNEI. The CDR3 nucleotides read TGTGCCAGCAGTGAAGTGGCGGGGGGGCCCTATGAGCAGTTCTTC. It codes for CASSEVAGGPYEQFF.

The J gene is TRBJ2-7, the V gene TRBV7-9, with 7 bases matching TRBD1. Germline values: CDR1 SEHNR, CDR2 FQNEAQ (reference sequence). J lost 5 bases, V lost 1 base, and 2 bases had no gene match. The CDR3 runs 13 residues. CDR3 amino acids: CASSLVGTDEQYF. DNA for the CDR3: TGTGCCAGCAGCTTAGTGGGGACAGACGAGCAGTACTTC.

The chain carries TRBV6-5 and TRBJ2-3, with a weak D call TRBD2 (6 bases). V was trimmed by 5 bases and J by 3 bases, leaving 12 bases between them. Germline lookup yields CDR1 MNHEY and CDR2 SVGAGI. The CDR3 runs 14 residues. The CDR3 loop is CASSGRGNTDTQYF. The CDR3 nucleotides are TGTGCCAGCAGTGGCCGGGGGAATACAGATACGCAGTATTTT.

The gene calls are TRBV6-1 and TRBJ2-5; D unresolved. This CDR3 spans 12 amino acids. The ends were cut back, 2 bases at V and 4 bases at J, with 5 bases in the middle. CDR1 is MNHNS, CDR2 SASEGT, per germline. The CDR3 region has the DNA TGTGCCAGCAGTGAACAATTAGAGACCCAGTACTTC. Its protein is CASSEQLETQYF.

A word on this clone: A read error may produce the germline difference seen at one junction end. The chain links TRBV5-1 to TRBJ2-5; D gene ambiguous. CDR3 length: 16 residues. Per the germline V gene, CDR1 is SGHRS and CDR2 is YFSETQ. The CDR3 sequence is CASSPAGGLSQKTQYF. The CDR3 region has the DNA TGCGCCAGCAGCCCCGCTGGCGGCCTTAGCCAAAAGACCCAGTACTTC.

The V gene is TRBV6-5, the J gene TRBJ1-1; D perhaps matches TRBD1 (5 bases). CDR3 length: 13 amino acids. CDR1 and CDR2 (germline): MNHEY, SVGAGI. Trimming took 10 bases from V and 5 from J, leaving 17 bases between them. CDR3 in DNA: TGTGCCACCCGCGACAGTCTAAGGACTGAAGCTTTCTTT. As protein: CATRDSLRTEAFF.

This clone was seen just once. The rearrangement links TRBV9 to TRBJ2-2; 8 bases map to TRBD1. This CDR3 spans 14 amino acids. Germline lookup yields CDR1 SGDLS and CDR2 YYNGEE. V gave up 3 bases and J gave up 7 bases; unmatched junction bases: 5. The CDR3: CASSARTGSGELFF. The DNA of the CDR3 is TGTGCCAGCAGCGCTAGGACAGGGAGCGGGGAGCTGTTTTTT.

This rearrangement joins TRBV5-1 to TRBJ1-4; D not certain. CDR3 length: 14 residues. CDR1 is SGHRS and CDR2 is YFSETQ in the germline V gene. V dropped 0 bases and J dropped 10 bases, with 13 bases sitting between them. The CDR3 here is CASSLALTPRKLFF. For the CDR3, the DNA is TGCGCCAGCAGCTTGGCTCTCACCCCTAGAAAACTGTTTTTT.

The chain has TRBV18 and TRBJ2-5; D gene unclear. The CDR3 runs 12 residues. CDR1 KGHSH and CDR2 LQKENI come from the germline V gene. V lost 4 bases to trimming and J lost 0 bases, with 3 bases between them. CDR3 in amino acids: CASSLDQETQYF. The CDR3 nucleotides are TGTGCCAGCTCACTAGACCAAGAGACCCAGTACTTC.

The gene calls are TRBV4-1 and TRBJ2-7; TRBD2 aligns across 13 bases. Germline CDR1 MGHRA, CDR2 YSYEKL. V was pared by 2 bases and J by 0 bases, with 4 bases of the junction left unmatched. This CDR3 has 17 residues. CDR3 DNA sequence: TGCGCCAGCAGCCAACCGACTAGCGGGAGGCGCTCCTACGAGCAGTACTTC. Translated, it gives CASSQPTSGRRSYEQYF.

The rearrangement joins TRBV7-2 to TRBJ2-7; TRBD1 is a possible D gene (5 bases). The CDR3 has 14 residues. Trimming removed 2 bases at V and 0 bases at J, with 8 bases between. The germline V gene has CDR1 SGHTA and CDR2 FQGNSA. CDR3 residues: CASSLSTVSYEQYF. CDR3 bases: TGTGCCAGCAGCTTATCGACAGTCTCCTACGAGCAGTACTTC.

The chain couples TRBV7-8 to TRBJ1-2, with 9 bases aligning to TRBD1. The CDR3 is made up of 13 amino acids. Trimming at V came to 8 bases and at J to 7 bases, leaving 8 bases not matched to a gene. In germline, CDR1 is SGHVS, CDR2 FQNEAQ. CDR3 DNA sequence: TGTGCCAGCTCCCTCGACAGGGGGTTTGGCTACACCTTC. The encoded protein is CASSLDRGFGYTF.

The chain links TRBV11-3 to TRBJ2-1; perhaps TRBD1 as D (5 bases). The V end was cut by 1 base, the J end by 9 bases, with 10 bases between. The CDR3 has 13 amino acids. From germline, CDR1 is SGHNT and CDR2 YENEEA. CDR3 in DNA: TGTGCCAGCAGCTTAGGGGTAGACAGTGAGCAGTTCTTC. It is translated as CASSLGVDSEQFF.

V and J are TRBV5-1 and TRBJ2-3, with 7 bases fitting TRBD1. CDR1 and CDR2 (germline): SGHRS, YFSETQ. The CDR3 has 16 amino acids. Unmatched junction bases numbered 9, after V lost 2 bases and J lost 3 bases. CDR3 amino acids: CASSLMNRGPTDTQYF. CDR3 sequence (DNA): TGCGCCAGCAGCTTAATGAACAGGGGTCCGACAGATACGCAGTATTTT.